The clone carrying this T cell receptor (beta chain) was seen just once. These data belong to a study of blood T cell repertoires in COVID-19. J lost 2 bases, V lost 8 bases, and 5 bases had no gene match. Germline lookup yields CDR1 SGHTA and CDR2 FQGNSA. The CDR3 totals 13 residues. Assay: immunoSEQ multiplex PCR; the TCRdb copy retains only in-frame clones and omits some. In the table there are 120,000 to 150,000 clones, about 83% of which are singletons. Input material: peripheral blood. The origin of this receptor is a woman aged 40-49 years with acute or convalescent COVID-19. J is TRBJ1-1 and V is TRBV7-2; 7 nucleotides match TRBD1. Written as DNA, the CDR3 is TGTGCCAGCTCGGGACAGCCTAACACTGAAGCTTTCTTT. It yields the protein CASSGQPNTEAFF.